These 28 T cell receptor beta chains share one sample of origin, sequenced in a study of molecular identifiers for immune sequencing clone quantification. TCRdb processed the PCR reads anew with MiXCR; each CDR3 protein has one entry. The sample yields 460,000 or so distinct CDR3 sequences, roughly a fifth seen once. Source material: naive CD8+ T cells from blood, with Jurkat cell RNA spiked in. As to subset: FACS-sorted CD8+CD4-CCR7+CD45RA+ naive T cells. The receptor source for this set is a human donor in good health. Some libraries in this study had Jurkat cell RNA spiked in.

This clonotype was observed at least ten times. The gene calls are TRBV28 and TRBJ2-1; 9 bases align to TRBD1. There are 14 residues in the CDR3. The junction had 2 bases not matched to a gene; V was cut back by 4 bases and J by 4 bases. Per germline, CDR1 MDHEN and CDR2 SYDVKM. The CDR3 DNA sequence: TGTGCCAGCAGTTACAGGGGGCCTTACAATGAGCAGTTCTTC. It translates to CASSYRGPYNEQFF.

This clonotype has at least ten counts. The chain employs TRBV9 and TRBJ2-5, with D perhaps matching TRBD2 (6 bases). The CDR3 sequence is 18 residues long. Trimming cost V 0 bases and J 2 bases, with 20 bases left between them. The germline gives CDR1 SGDLS, CDR2 YYNGEE. Written as DNA, the CDR3 is TGTGCCAGCAGCGTAGAAGGGAGGAGGGAATATCGGCAAGAGACCCAGTACTTC. Protein product: CASSVEGRREYRQETQYF.

V and J are TRBV5-6 and TRBJ2-7; 13 bases align to TRBD2. V shed 4 bases and J 0 bases; nucleotides not matched to a gene: 7. Germline V lookup: CDR1 SGHDT, CDR2 YYEEEE. CDR3 length: 17 residues. The CDR3 spells CASSVGLAGVISYEQYF. The DNA of the CDR3 is TGTGCCAGCAGCGTAGGACTAGCGGGAGTAATCTCCTACGAGCAGTACTTC.

This clonotype was recorded at least ten times. The J gene is TRBJ2-7, the V gene TRBV20-1; D might be TRBD1 (5 bases). Germline lookup yields CDR1 DFQATT and CDR2 SNEGSKA (reference sequence). Trimming removed 3 bases from V and 3 bases from J, with 12 bases in between. This CDR3 is built from 13 residues. The CDR3 loop is CSASSDSNYEQYF. The CDR3 bases are TGCAGTGCTAGTTCAGACAGTAACTACGAGCAGTACTTC.

This clonotype was detected ten times or more. This chain joins TRBV7-9 and TRBJ2-7, with 7 nucleotides matching TRBD1. This CDR3 has 14 amino acids. Germline trimming cut 5 bases from V and 1 base from J; bases unmatched to any gene: 5. Per germline, CDR1 SEHNR and CDR2 FQNEAQ (reference sequence). CDR3 loop: CASSARDRSYEQYF. The CDR3 nucleotides read TGTGCCAGCAGCGCCCGGGACAGATCCTACGAGCAGTACTTC. Based on the CDR3 plus reference TRBV7-9 and TRBJ2-7, the full variable domain is DTGVSQNPRHKITKRGQNVTFRCDPISEHNRLYWYRQTLGQGPEFLTYFQNEAQLEKSRLLSDRFSAERPKGSFSTLEIQRTEQGDSAMYLCASSARDRSYEQYFGPGTRLTVT.

This clonotype was seen repeatedly, ten times or more. The DNA of the CDR3 is TGTGCCAGCAGCACAGGGACTAGCGGAGCAGATACGCAGTATTTT. Its protein product is CASSTGTSGADTQYF. This rearrangement joins TRBV28 to TRBJ2-3; 11 bases map to TRBD2. Germline trimming cut 6 bases from V and 4 bases from J; bases unmatched to any gene: 6. This CDR3 comprises 15 residues. In germline, CDR1 is MDHEN, CDR2 SYDVKM.

With regard to this clonotype: Since the CDR3 does not end with the conserved phenylalanine or tryptophan, this likely comes from a read error. The rearrangement joins TRBV7-6 to TRBJ2-7, with 8 bases matching TRBD1. CDR3 length: 13 residues. Germline trimming cut 5 bases from V and 6 bases from J; bases unmatched to any gene: 6. The germline CDR1 and CDR2 sequences are SGHVS and FNYEAQ. CDR3 in DNA: TGTGCCAGCAGCCCGACAGGGGTCGGCGAGCAGTACCTC. Translation: CASSPTGVGEQYL.

The J gene is TRBJ2-7, the V gene TRBV28, with 10 bases identical to TRBD2. Germline-derived CDR1 and CDR2 are MDHEN and SYDVKM. The length of the CDR3 is 16 residues. With 2 bases clipped from V and 5 bases from J, the junction kept 9 bases outside the gene matches. CDR3 bases: TGTGCCAGCAGTTTAAGTGTAGCGGGAGGAGTCCACGAGCAGTACTTC. It encodes CASSLSVAGGVHEQYF. Together with reference TRBV28 and TRBJ2-7, the CDR3 gives the full variable domain: DVKVTQSSRYLVKRTGEKVFLECVQDMDHENMFWYRQDPGLGLRLIYFSYDVKMKEKGDIPEGYSVSREKKERFSLILESASTNQTSMYLCASSLSVAGGVHEQYFGPGTRLTVT.

This clonotype was detected only a few times. The rearrangement uses TRBV5-5 and TRBJ1-2; 7 bases line up with TRBD1. This CDR3 is built from 15 residues. Germline lookup yields CDR1 SGHKS and CDR2 YYEKEE (reference sequence). After removal of 3 bases from V and 1 base from J, the junction contained 6 bases not matched to a gene. The CDR3, as DNA: TGTGCCAGCAGCTCCGGGACAGCCGATAACTATGGCTACACCTTC. It yields the protein CASSSGTADNYGYTF.

This clonotype occurred many times. The genes are TRBV9 and TRBJ2-3; tentatively, D is TRBD2 (5 bases). CDR3 length equals 15 residues. V was cut by 0 bases and J by 2 bases, with 10 bases left in between. In germline, CDR1 is SGDLS, CDR2 YYNGEE. The CDR3 nucleotides are TGTGCCAGCAGCGTAGAAGGCGGGTTCACAGATACGCAGTATTTT. It yields the protein CASSVEGGFTDTQYF.

This clonotype was counted many times. CDR3 nucleotides: TGTGCCAGCAGCCCGGGGACTAGCGGGAGGAGCACCTACGAGCAGTACTTC. This translates into CASSPGTSGRSTYEQYF. This sequence joins TRBV7-9 and TRBJ2-7; TRBD2 agrees at 15 bases. Germline trimming cut 5 bases from V and 2 bases from J; bases unmatched to any gene: 7. The CDR3 runs to 17 residues. The V gene's germline CDR1 is SEHNR and CDR2 FQNEAQ (reference sequence).

This clonotype was observed a few times. V gene TRBV7-6 combines with J gene TRBJ2-2; 9 bases are shared with TRBD2. The trim removed 5 bases at V and 5 bases at J, leaving 3 bases unmatched. The CDR3 totals 14 residues. Looked up from germline, CDR1 is SGHVS and CDR2 is FNYEAQ. The DNA for the CDR3 is TGTGCCAGCAGCGGACTAGCGTATACCGGGGAGCTGTTTTTT. Translating it yields CASSGLAYTGELFF.

As concerns this clonotype: A read error may explain this, as a much larger clone is one base away. The chain employs TRBV19 and TRBJ2-2; D not certain. The CDR3 length is 10 residues. The V gene lost 10 bases and the J gene lost 12 bases, with 12 bases spanning the gap. Germline loops: CDR1 LNHDA, CDR2 SQIVND (reference sequence). DNA for the CDR3: TGTGCCACCCGGTCCCGGCAGCTGTTTTTT. This translates into CATRSRQLFF.

This clonotype was counted only a few times. The DNA for the CDR3 is TGTGCCAGCAGTTTGTCACCTTTCGCTGAAGCTTTCTTT. Its protein is CASSLSPFAEAFF. This chain joins TRBV12-3 or TRBV12-4 and TRBJ1-1, with unresolved D. The CDR3 spans 13 residues. V was cut by 3 bases and J by 6 bases, with 11 bases left in between.

CDR3 sequence: CASSYSWGVRLRANTGELFF. The CDR3 DNA reads as TGTGCCAGCAGTTACTCGTGGGGGGTGCGACTCCGCGCGAACACCGGGGAGCTGTTTTTT. V gene TRBV6-2 or TRBV6-3 combines with J gene TRBJ2-2; tentative D call: TRBD2 (6 bases). V dropped 0 bases and J dropped 0 bases, with 20 bases sitting between them. Germline V lookup: CDR1 MNHEY, CDR2 SVGEGT. The CDR3 consists of 20 residues.

A remark on this clonotype: A read error may explain this, as a much larger clone is one base away. In this CDR3 the conserved last residue, phenylalanine or tryptophan, is missing, so a read error is likely. The chain uses TRBV6-5 and TRBJ1-1; D is undetermined. There are 12 residues in the CDR3. The V gene's germline CDR1 is MNHEY and CDR2 SVGAGI. With 4 bases removed from V and 3 bases from J, the gap between germline ends came to 6 bases. In nucleotides, the CDR3 is TGTGCCAGCAGTTCCTGGGACACTGAAGCTTTCCTT. Translated: CASSSWDTEAFL.

This clonotype has a count of ten or more. The rearrangement links TRBV12-3 or TRBV12-4 to TRBJ2-3; 8 bases fit TRBD1. V lost 5 bases to trimming and J lost 1 base; unmatched junction nucleotides: 5. The CDR3 covers 15 residues. The DNA of the CDR3 is TGTGCCAGCAGTCCGGACAGGGAGGGCACAGATACGCAGTATTTT. Amino acid sequence: CASSPDREGTDTQYF.

The rearrangement uses TRBV6-2 or TRBV6-3 and TRBJ1-1; D is possibly TRBD1 (6 bases). V was clipped by 7 bases and J by 4 bases, with 13 bases between them. CDR3 length equals 13 residues. Germline CDR1 and CDR2: MNHEY and SVGEGT. The CDR3 sequence: CASTQGRGTEAFF. The DNA of the CDR3 is TGTGCCAGCACCCAGGGGAGAGGCACTGAAGCTTTCTTT.

This clonotype showed up many times. The rearrangement links TRBV20-1 to TRBJ1-4; D is perhaps TRBD1 (5 bases). Deletions cut 0 bases from V and 0 bases from J, with 11 bases between. Per germline, CDR1 DFQATT and CDR2 SNEGSKA (reference sequence). This CDR3 has 16 amino acids. CDR3 amino acids: CSARDRQGATNEKLFF. DNA for the CDR3: TGCAGTGCTAGAGATCGTCAGGGAGCAACTAATGAAAAACTGTTTTTT.

The gene calls are TRBV7-6 and TRBJ2-3, with TRBD2 matching over 7 bases. Germline lookup yields CDR1 SGHVS and CDR2 FNYEAQ. The CDR3 sequence is 17 residues long. Trimming at V came to 3 bases and at J to 0 bases, leaving 9 bases not matched to a gene. CDR3 amino acids: CASSLGVNGGSTDTQYF. The CDR3 nucleotides read TGTGCCAGCAGCTTGGGGGTGAACGGGGGGAGCACAGATACGCAGTATTTT.

This clonotype was picked up many times. The chain recombines TRBV6-6 with TRBJ2-7; 7 bases match TRBD2. Trimming took 4 bases from V and 1 from J; bases not matched to a gene: 4. Per the germline V gene, CDR1 is MNHNY and CDR2 is SVGAGI (reference sequence). CDR3 size: 14 residues. The CDR3 sequence is CASSSIGRSYEQYF. DNA for the CDR3: TGTGCCAGCAGTTCTATCGGGAGGTCCTACGAGCAGTACTTC.

This sequence joins TRBV6-6 and TRBJ2-1, with 8 bases lining up with TRBD2. Germline V lookup: CDR1 MNHNY, CDR2 SVGAGI (reference sequence). V shed 0 bases and J 4 bases; nucleotides not matched to a gene: 5. CDR3 size: 16 residues. CDR3 protein: CASSYSVQRGYNEQFF. The CDR3 DNA follows: TGTGCCAGCAGTTACTCGGTACAGCGGGGGTACAATGAGCAGTTCTTC.

This clonotype was counted many times. The J gene is TRBJ2-7, the V gene TRBV7-9; 7 nucleotides agree with TRBD2. V shed 1 base and J 4 bases; nucleotides not matched to a gene: 1. CDR1 and CDR2 (germline): SEHNR, FQNEAQ (reference sequence). The CDR3 loop spans 13 amino acids. CDR3 nucleotides: TGTGCCAGCAGCTTAGACGGGGGGTACGAGCAGTACTTC. Its protein product is CASSLDGGYEQYF.

At least ten counts were recorded for this clonotype. This rearrangement joins TRBV6-5 to TRBJ2-5; possible D gene TRBD2, 6 bases. V was cut by 6 bases and J by 1 base, with 9 bases left in between. Looked up from germline, CDR1 is MNHEY and CDR2 is SVGAGI. This CDR3 is 13 amino acids long. CDR3 protein: CASRLAFQETQYF. CDR3 nucleotides: TGTGCCAGCAGGCTAGCGTTCCAAGAGACCCAGTACTTC.

The rearrangement links TRBV29-1 to TRBJ2-7; tentative D call: TRBD1 (7 bases). Germline lookup yields CDR1 SQVTM and CDR2 ANQGSEA. CDR3 length: 15 amino acids. The ends were cut back, 0 bases at V and 1 base at J, with 13 bases in the middle. CDR3 DNA: TGCAGCGTTGAAGATGAGGAGGGGGCTTCCTACGAGCAGTACTTC. Its translation is CSVEDEEGASYEQYF.

The V call is TRBV20-1, the J call TRBJ1-3; TRBD1 matches 7 bases. This CDR3 contains 16 residues. V lost 0 bases and J lost 4; bases outside the gene matches: 9. Per germline, CDR1 DFQATT and CDR2 SNEGSKA (reference sequence). The CDR3 nucleotides are TGCAGTGCTAGAGATGGGGTCAGAGGGGGCGGAAACACCATATATTTT. This encodes CSARDGVRGGGNTIYF.

Comment on this clonotype: A much bigger clone sits one base away, suggesting this may be a read error. The rearrangement links TRBV30 to TRBJ2-5; 10 positions match TRBD1. Germline lookup yields CDR1 GTSNPN and CDR2 SVGIG (reference sequence). This CDR3 is 16 amino acids long. The V segment lost 5 bases and the J segment 3 bases; nucleotides outside the gene matches: 12. This CDR3 is CAWPGQGIEAKETQYF. The CDR3 coding sequence is TGTGCCTGGCCGGGACAGGGGATCGAGGCAAAAGAGACCCAGTACTTC.

This clonotype was detected once. The chain employs TRBV5-1 and TRBJ2-3; TRBD1 agrees at 9 bases. In germline, CDR1 is SGHRS, CDR2 YFSETQ. V lost 5 bases to trimming and J lost 4 bases; unmatched junction nucleotides: 8. This CDR3 is 15 amino acids long. CDR3 nucleotides: TGCGCCAGCAGGGAAACAGGGGGCGCGGCAGATACGCAGTATTTT. This translates into CASRETGGAADTQYF.